This T cell receptor (beta chain) derives from a study of cytomegalovirus exposure and HLA in healthy donors. Overall study findings and caveats: Overall, around 160 TCR beta chains were annotated as cytomegalovirus-associated. Relative to equally common others, HLA-associated TCR beta chains showed greater clonal expansion in a later analysis. Rare TCR sequences predominated, though certain public TCRs were found in many donors.

PCR primers comprised 60 Vbeta and 13 Jbeta primers. Profiled with immunoSEQ multiplex PCR; TCRdb holds only in-frame clones, not every one. The sample carries under 150,000 clones, around 84% recorded once. Healthy people donating bone marrow made up the donors. A note on this clone: The antigen is unknown.

The CDR3 length is 15 residues. V was trimmed by 5 bases and J by 0 bases, leaving 11 bases between them. Germline V gene data show CDR1 as SGHAT and CDR2 as FQNNGV. The specimen sequenced was PBMCs. The rearrangement links TRBV11-2 to TRBJ2-1; no clear D gene. The TCR comes from a man between 40 and 49 years old in good health and CMV-seropositive. CDR3 bases: TGTGCCAGCAGCGCCACCTCGAGCTCCTACAATGAGCAGTTCTTC. This translates into CASSATSSSYNEQFF.